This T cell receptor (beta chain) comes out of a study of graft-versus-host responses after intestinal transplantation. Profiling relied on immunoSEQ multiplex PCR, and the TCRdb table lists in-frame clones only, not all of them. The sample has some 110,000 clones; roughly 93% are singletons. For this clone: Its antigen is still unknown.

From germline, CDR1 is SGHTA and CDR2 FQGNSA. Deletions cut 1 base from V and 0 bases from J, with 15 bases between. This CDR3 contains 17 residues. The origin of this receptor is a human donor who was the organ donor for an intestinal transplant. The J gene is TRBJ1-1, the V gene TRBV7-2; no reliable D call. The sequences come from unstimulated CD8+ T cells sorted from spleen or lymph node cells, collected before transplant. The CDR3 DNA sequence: TGTGCCAGCAGCTTAGACGGCAGGTTCAACATGAACACTGAAGCTTTCTTT. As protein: CASSLDGRFNMNTEAFF.